This T cell receptor beta chain comes out of a study of blood T cell repertoires in COVID-19. At the level of the study: From the United States, Italy and Spain came samples of acute and convalescent COVID-19.

Measured with immunoSEQ multiplex PCR; TCRdb has only the in-frame clones, and not every one. The sample lists more than 20,000 clones, roughly 73% occurring once. In germline, CDR1 is LGHDT, CDR2 YNNKEL (reference sequence). The V end lost 5 bases, the J end lost 0 bases, and 11 bases lay between the germline ends. There are 15 residues in the CDR3. This sequence originates from a human donor in a cohort sampled during active or convalescent COVID-19. Input material: peripheral blood. This chain uses TRBV3-1 (or the pseudogene TRBV3-2) with TRBJ2-4; TRBD2 might be the D (6 bases). The CDR3 DNA is TGTGCCAGCAGCTATGGCGGGGTAGCCAAAAACATTCAGTACTTC. Translated: CASSYGGVAKNIQYF.